This T cell receptor beta chain was recorded in a study of blood T cell repertoires in COVID-19. Overall study: T cells, B-cell-depleted T cells, or PBMCs provided the cDNA or gDNA that served as material.

How the authors handled the data: The authors estimated nucleated cell counts from reference gene primer amplification. Libraries were prepared by immunoSEQ multiplex PCR; TCRdb keeps only in-frame clonotypes and omits some of them. The V and J calls and the clone size are those of that table, but D and trimming were determined from the DNA. Of 150,000 to 200,000 clones in the sample, about four fifths are singletons; the top ten hold about 7%. The CDR3 extends over 13 amino acids. The V gene lost 8 bases and the J gene lost 6 bases, with 16 bases spanning the gap. The germline V gene encodes CDR1 SGHTA and CDR2 FQGTGA.

The sequencing input was peripheral blood. The chain recombines TRBV7-3 with TRBJ1-1; D not certain. This clonotype originated in a man in his 60s with acute or convalescent COVID-19. The CDR3 is CASLSQAGAEAFF. Written as DNA, the CDR3 is TGTGCCAGCCTATCGCAGGCGGGTGCTGAAGCTTTCTTT.